What follows are 18 T cell receptor beta chains derived from one specimen sequenced in a study of T cell responses to AZD1222 COVID-19 vaccine. Profiling relied on immunoSEQ multiplex PCR, and the TCRdb table lists in-frame clones only, not all of them. The sample carries 100,000 to 150,000 clones, around 89% recorded once. Sequencing used peripheral blood, obtained on day 0 of MenACWY control vaccination. All receptors come from an adult in good health.

The V call is TRBV7-9, the J call TRBJ2-7; a weak D match, TRBD1 (6 bases). V lost 4 bases to trimming and J lost 2 bases, with 18 bases between them. Germline CDR1 is SEHNR and CDR2 is FQNEAQ (reference sequence). This CDR3 is 16 amino acids long. DNA for the CDR3: TGTGCCAGCAGCTCACAAAAACAACAGGGAACCTACGAGCAGTACTTC. Protein sequence: CASSSQKQQGTYEQYF.

CDR3 in amino acids: CASSQSSGGLAEAFF. In DNA, the CDR3 is TGCGCCAGCAGCCAATCTAGTGGGGGGTTGGCTGAAGCTTTCTTT. The chain couples TRBV5-1 to TRBJ1-1, with D perhaps matching TRBD1 (5 bases). CDR3 length equals 15 residues. Germline V gene sequence: CDR1 SGHRS, CDR2 YFSETQ. The ends were cut back, 4 bases at V and 6 bases at J, with 19 bases in the middle. Looking up the rest from reference TRBV5-1 and TRBJ1-1 gives the full variable domain: KAGVTQTPRYLIKTRGQQVTLSCSPISGHRSVSWYQQTPGQGLQFLFEYFSETQRNKGNFPGRFSGRQFSNSRSEMNVSTLELGDSALYLCASSQSSGGLAEAFFGQGTRLTVV.

The chain uses TRBV7-2 and TRBJ1-1; no clear D. The CDR3 length is 15 residues. Germline-derived CDR1 and CDR2 are SGHTA and FQGNSA. V dropped 1 base and J dropped 4 bases, with 13 bases sitting between them. CDR3 amino acids: CASSLEVGAGTEAFF. CDR3 in DNA: TGTGCCAGCAGCTTAGAAGTGGGCGCGGGCACTGAAGCTTTCTTT.

The rearrangement joins TRBV7-2 to TRBJ2-4; TRBD1 is a possible D gene (6 bases). CDR3 length: 18 residues. Trimming cost V 3 bases and J 1 base, with 19 bases left between them. Germline assignment: CDR1 SGHTA and CDR2 FQGNSA. The CDR3 DNA sequence: TGTGCCAGCAGCTTGGGGGCGAGTTTGCTCCATGCCAAAAACATTCAGTACTTC. Protein: CASSLGASLLHAKNIQYF.

V gene TRBV9 combines with J gene TRBJ2-1; D gene uncertain. V gave up 3 bases and J gave up 6 bases, with 7 bases separating them. CDR1 is SGDLS, CDR2 YYNGEE, per germline. The CDR3 runs to 12 residues. In DNA form, the CDR3 reads TGTGCCAGCAGCGGGGCTCCCAATGAGCAGTTCTTC. Its translation is CASSGAPNEQFF.

The DNA of the CDR3 is TGCGCCAGCAGAGGACCAGGGGTTCCGGAAGCTTTCTTT. It codes for CASRGPGVPEAFF. The J gene is TRBJ1-1, the V gene TRBV5-1; maybe TRBD1 (6 bases). The germline V and J ends were trimmed by 5 bases and 8 bases, with 16 bases remaining between them. Germline V lookup: CDR1 SGHRS, CDR2 YFSETQ. The CDR3 covers 13 residues.

This clone showed up just once. V is TRBV7-2 and J is TRBJ2-1, with 12 bases matching TRBD1. After removal of 5 bases from V and 7 bases from J, the junction contained 12 bases not matched to a gene. The CDR3 covers 17 residues. CDR1 is SGHTA and CDR2 is FQGNSA in the germline V gene. CDR3 residues: CASSRTPRDRGRNEQFF. The CDR3 DNA reads as TGTGCCAGCAGCCGCACGCCCCGGGACAGGGGGCGTAATGAGCAGTTCTTC.

The chain employs TRBV10-3 and TRBJ2-1; 8 bases match TRBD2. Germline V gene lookup returns CDR1 ENHRY and CDR2 SYGVKD. J gave up 7 bases and V 8 bases, and 7 bases lay outside the gene matches. The CDR3 is made up of 13 amino acids. CDR3 residues: CAIREREMNEQFF. In DNA, the CDR3 is TGTGCCATCCGCGAGCGGGAGATGAATGAGCAGTTCTTC.

The chain joins TRBV6-1 to TRBJ2-3; possible D gene TRBD1, 6 bases. V was clipped by 1 base and J by 1 base, with 9 bases between them. Germline values: CDR1 MNHNS, CDR2 SASEGT. The CDR3 consists of 15 residues. CDR3 residues: CASSEEAGGTDTQYF. In DNA, the CDR3 is TGTGCCAGCAGTGAAGAGGCAGGGGGCACAGATACGCAGTATTTT.

The chain links TRBV7-3 to TRBJ2-5, with unresolved D. CDR3 length equals 16 residues. Germline CDR1 SGHTA, CDR2 FQGTGA. The ends were cut back, 2 bases at V and 4 bases at J, with 17 bases in the middle. The CDR3 bases are TGTGCCAGCAGCTTAGGGCTAAGATCCCCGGGAGAGACCCAGTACTTC. Translated, it gives CASSLGLRSPGETQYF.

This clone occurred once. The rearrangement joins TRBV7-3 to TRBJ1-1, with D perhaps TRBD1 (5 bases). Germline assignment: CDR1 SGHTA and CDR2 FQGTGA. The ends were cut back, 4 bases at V and 3 bases at J, with 12 bases in the middle. The CDR3 length is 14 residues. Here the CDR3 reads CASSSAGADTEAFF. The CDR3 DNA reads TGTGCCAGCAGCTCCGCCGGGGCAGACACTGAAGCTTTCTTT.

The chain couples TRBV15 to TRBJ2-5; TRBD1 aligns across 8 bases. Trimming cost V 5 bases and J 4 bases; bases outside gene matches: 6. The CDR3 is made up of 14 amino acids. Germline CDR1 and CDR2: LNHNV and YYDKDF (reference sequence). CDR3 amino acids: CATSAQGGAETQYF. Written as DNA, the CDR3 is TGTGCCACCAGCGCACAGGGGGGTGCAGAGACCCAGTACTTC.

There are a few counts of this clone. The chain uses TRBV27 and TRBJ2-1; D gene ambiguous. The CDR3 consists of 17 residues. Trimming cost V 2 bases and J 0 bases, with 14 bases left between them. From germline, CDR1 is MNHEY and CDR2 SMNVEV (reference sequence). CDR3 region: CASSLSRVDPSYNEQFF. The DNA of the CDR3 is TGTGCCAGCAGTTTAAGTCGGGTAGATCCCTCCTACAATGAGCAGTTCTTC.

This chain uses TRBV6-2 or TRBV6-3 with TRBJ2-2, with 8 positions matching TRBD2. The V segment lost 6 bases and the J segment 4 bases; nucleotides outside the gene matches: 16. The CDR3 covers 18 residues. Germline V lookup: CDR1 MNHEY, CDR2 SVGEGT. The CDR3 bases are TGTGCCAGCAGCACACTAACTAGCGGCTCCCTCCCCACCGGGGAGCTGTTTTTT. Protein sequence: CASSTLTSGSLPTGELFF.

The V and J genes are TRBV9 and TRBJ2-7; a possible D gene is TRBD1 (5 bases). V was trimmed by 4 bases and J by 3 bases, leaving 14 bases between them. The CDR3 sequence is 14 residues long. The germline gives CDR1 SGDLS, CDR2 YYNGEE. CDR3 sequence: CASSSRGPGYEQYF. CDR3 nucleotides: TGTGCCAGCAGCTCAAGGGGTCCAGGCTACGAGCAGTACTTC. Together with reference TRBV9 and TRBJ2-7, the CDR3 gives the full variable domain: DSGVTQTPKHLITATGQRVTLRCSPRSGDLSVYWYQQSLDQGLQFLIQYYNGEERAKGNILERFSAQQFPDLHSELNLSSLELGDSALYFCASSSRGPGYEQYFGPGTRLTVT.

This clone was seen only once. The chain combines TRBV7-2 with TRBJ2-5, with 7 nucleotides matching TRBD1. Trimming cost V 8 bases and J 4 bases; bases outside gene matches: 7. Germline V gives CDR1 SGHTA, CDR2 FQGNSA. The CDR3 runs to 13 residues. The CDR3 coding sequence is TGTGCCAGCTCGACAGGGAGAGGAGAGACCCAGTACTTC. It specifies CASSTGRGETQYF.

V usage is TRBV7-8 and J usage is TRBJ1-1, with 8 bases aligning to TRBD1. Germline trimming cut 5 bases from V and 1 base from J; bases unmatched to any gene: 12. In germline, CDR1 is SGHVS, CDR2 FQNEAQ. CDR3 length: 17 residues. The CDR3 DNA reads as TGTGCCAGCAGCCCGCGTGTCTATGGACAGGGGAACACTGAAGCTTTCTTT. It encodes CASSPRVYGQGNTEAFF.

V and J are TRBV28 and TRBJ1-2; unclear D gene. The CDR3 extends over 12 amino acids. Germline CDR1 is MDHEN and CDR2 is SYDVKM. V gave up 7 bases and J gave up 5 bases, with 11 bases separating them. The CDR3 nucleotides read TGTGCCAGCACCCAAGACACGTATGGCTACACCTTC. Protein product: CASTQDTYGYTF.